This TCR beta chain was sequenced during a study of vaccination effects on CD4 cells after COVID-19. Overall study context: Viral peptide pools were used in the ViraFEST assay to expand antigen-specific CD4+ T cells, and sequencing came afterward. With around 9.4 ug/ml peptides and 9.5 to 10 IU/ml IL-2, roughly 2.1 million PBMC per well were cultured.

Study-wide results and caveats: Clones induced by infection and by vaccine showed marked clonal contraction late after vaccination.

This CDR3 region has 15 residues. Germline lookup yields CDR1 MDHEN and CDR2 SYDVKM. V shed 5 bases, J shed 2 bases, and the junction held 8 bases outside the gene matches. Generated by immunoSEQ multiplex PCR, the TCRdb table keeps only in-frame clones and is missing some. Of 30,000 to 35,000 clones detected, around 74% appear once; the ten largest clones hold 6.6%. As to this clone: Its antigen is as yet unknown.

Culture lasted over 9 days before CD4+ T cell isolation. This individual tested PCR-positive for SARS-CoV-2 infection between March and December 2020. Two doses of BNT162b2 or mRNA-1273 vaccine were administered to participants. Half the medium was replaced with IL-2 medium on days 3 and 7. The material sequenced was CD4+ T cells from PBMCs cultured without peptide, taken after COVID-19 vaccination. The source of this sequence is a human donor who had a prior SARS-CoV-2 infection. The chain combines TRBV28 with TRBJ2-7; TRBD1 matches at 8 bases. CDR3 sequence (DNA): TGTGCCAGCAGTATCACCGGGACAGGAGCCTACGAGCAGTACTTC. Protein product: CASSITGTGAYEQYF. The entire variable domain, with the rest obtained from reference TRBV28 and TRBJ2-7, is as follows: DVKVTQSSRYLVKRTGEKVFLECVQDMDHENMFWYRQDPGLGLRLIYFSYDVKMKEKGDIPEGYSVSREKKERFSLILESASTNQTSMYLCASSITGTGAYEQYFGPGTRLTVT.